This record concerns one TCR beta chain sequence. As yet, its antigen is unknown. This PCR relied on a set of 60 Vbeta primers and 13 Jbeta primers. The assay was immunoSEQ multiplex PCR, and TCRdb's table has in-frame clones only and misses some. The data show around 150,000 clones, around 84% seen once. Germline lookup yields CDR1 SGHVS and CDR2 FQNEAQ. This CDR3 region has 13 residues. Trimming took off 4 bases at V and 9 bases at J, with 13 bases between the two ends. The source of the sample is a study of cytomegalovirus exposure and HLA in healthy donors. Study-wide points: A later analysis linked a missense variant in DCLRE1C to the trimming of TCR beta V and J genes. Associated with cytomegalovirus, according to the listing, were 170 or so TCR beta chains. In an earlier analysis, about 87% or about 30%: the productive usage of most TCR beta V segments.

V usage is TRBV7-8 and J usage is TRBJ1-5; D might be TRBD1 (6 bases). The sequence was collected from a middle-aged woman in good health and CMV-seronegative. The sequencing sample was made of PBMCs. In nucleotides, the CDR3 is TGTGCCAGCAGCTCTCCGGGACACGGGCCCCAGCATTTT. This codes for CASSSPGHGPQHF.